This T cell receptor beta chain was sequenced during a study of blood T cell repertoires in COVID-19. The table came from immunoSEQ multiplex PCR; TCRdb's copy has only in-frame clones and leaves some out. The sample has roughly 420,000 clones; 85% to 90% are singletons. The V gene lost 2 bases and the J gene lost 2 bases, with 15 bases spanning the gap. The CDR3 runs 16 residues. The germline gives CDR1 SGHTA, CDR2 FQGTGA. Material: PBMCs or T cells enriched from blood (not recorded which). This receptor was identified in a woman in her 30s with acute COVID-19. The rearrangement uses TRBV7-3 and TRBJ1-1; D is uncertain. The CDR3 bases are TGTGCCAGCAGCTTATTTCCAGGCACAATAAACACTGAAGCTTTCTTT. It encodes CASSLFPGTINTEAFF.